One and the same sample provided the 6 T cell receptor beta chains below, sequenced in a study of cytomegalovirus exposure and HLA in healthy donors. Measured with immunoSEQ multiplex PCR; TCRdb has only the in-frame clones, and not every one. This sample has some 150,000 clones; about 86% occur once, and the top ten carry 2.1%. Specimen: PBMCs. The receptors were sampled from a human donor in good health.

The rearrangement links TRBV2 to TRBJ1-5; a weak D match, TRBD1 (6 bases). The CDR3 is made up of 14 amino acids. Germline V lookup: CDR1 SNHLY, CDR2 FYNNEI. Trimming stripped 6 bases from V and 6 bases from J, with 15 bases between. The CDR3 bases are TGTGCCAGCAGAGACAGGAGTGCCGGTCAGCCCCAGCATTTT. It yields the protein CASRDRSAGQPQHF.

The CDR3 DNA reads TGTGCCAGCTCAAGACTAGCGGCCGCATACAATGAGCAGTTCTTC. Translated: CASSRLAAAYNEQFF. This chain links TRBV18 with TRBJ2-1, with TRBD2 matching over 9 bases. CDR1 is KGHSH, CDR2 LQKENI, per germline. The CDR3 has 15 amino acids. With 5 bases clipped from V and 4 bases from J, the junction kept 6 bases outside the gene matches.

The chain carries TRBV5-4 and TRBJ1-1; D is unclear. From germline, CDR1 is SGHNT and CDR2 YYREEE (reference sequence). Trimming removed 0 bases from V and 1 base from J, with 16 bases in between. This CDR3 comprises 17 residues. The CDR3 protein is CASSLADGYRQNTEAFF. The DNA of the CDR3 is TGTGCCAGCAGCTTGGCAGATGGGTACAGACAGAACACTGAAGCTTTCTTT.

The chain recombines TRBV11-2 with TRBJ1-6; tentative D call: TRBD1 (5 bases). Germline values: CDR1 SGHAT, CDR2 FQNNGV. Trimming pared 5 bases from V and 10 bases from J, leaving 21 bases between. The CDR3 consists of 16 residues. CDR3 loop: CASSHLQGLMDSPLHF. The CDR3 DNA reads TGTGCCAGCAGCCATCTTCAGGGCTTAATGGACTCACCCCTCCACTTT.

The gene calls are TRBV18 and TRBJ2-7, with TRBD1 as a possible D gene (6 bases). The V gene lost 5 bases and the J gene lost 7 bases, with 24 bases spanning the gap. The CDR3 spans 16 residues. Per germline, CDR1 KGHSH and CDR2 LQKENI. CDR3 amino acids: CASSSDSSPSGREQYF. The CDR3 DNA reads as TGTGCCAGCTCATCGGACAGTAGCCCTTCTGGCCGAGAGCAGTACTTC.

The gene calls are TRBV9 and TRBJ1-2; 9 bases are a match to TRBD1. The germline V gene has CDR1 SGDLS and CDR2 YYNGEE. The CDR3 consists of 13 residues. Unmatched junction bases numbered 5, after V lost 3 bases and J lost 8 bases. This chain's CDR3 is CASSAGQGMGYTF. The CDR3 DNA reads as TGTGCCAGCAGCGCCGGACAGGGGATGGGCTACACCTTC.